These 18 T cell receptor beta chains originate from one sample sequenced in a study of T cell responses to AZD1222 COVID-19 vaccine. Libraries were prepared by immunoSEQ multiplex PCR; TCRdb keeps only in-frame clonotypes and omits some of them. Of approximately 98,000 clones detected, roughly 87% appear once; the ten largest clones hold 3.1%. The material was peripheral blood, obtained on day 0 of MenACWY control vaccination. The source of these receptors is an adult in good health.

The CDR3, as DNA: TGCGCCAGCAGCTTGGTAGGGGGACGGGACTATGGCTACACCTTC. This codes for CASSLVGGRDYGYTF. The rearrangement uses TRBV5-1 and TRBJ1-2; tentative D call: TRBD1 (6 bases). The CDR3 runs to 15 residues. Germline V gene data show CDR1 as SGHRS and CDR2 as YFSETQ. Trimming removed 0 bases at V and 3 bases at J, with 12 bases between.

The CDR3 protein is CASSRRQGAAGNTIYF. CDR3 nucleotide sequence: TGTGCCAGCAGCCGCCGACAGGGGGCGGCTGGAAACACCATATATTTT. This chain joins TRBV14 and TRBJ1-3; 10 bases align to TRBD1. The CDR3 is made up of 16 amino acids. Germline-derived CDR1 and CDR2 are SGHDN and FVKESK. V lost 4 bases, J lost 2 bases, and 5 bases stayed unmatched. Full variable domain (outside the CDR3, taken from reference TRBV14 and TRBJ1-3): EAGVTQFPSHSVIEKGQTVTLRCDPISGHDNLYWYRRVMGKEIKFLLHFVKESKQDESGMPNNRFLAERTGGTYSTLKVQPAELEDSGVYFCASSRRQGAAGNTIYFGEGSWLTVV.

This clone showed up just a few times. The chain combines TRBV6-2 or TRBV6-3 with TRBJ1-1, with 8 bases matching TRBD1. The V gene end was trimmed by 4 bases and the J gene end by 3 bases; junction bases not matched to a gene: 7. Germline lookup yields CDR1 MNHEY and CDR2 SVGEGT. CDR3 length: 15 residues. CDR3 in amino acids: CASSLGTGSDTEAFF. CDR3 in DNA: TGTGCCAGCAGTTTGGGGACAGGATCGGACACTGAAGCTTTCTTT.

V usage is TRBV12-3 or TRBV12-4 and J usage is TRBJ2-4, with D unresolved. Trimming left V 3 bases short and J 6 bases short, with 9 bases between. There are 13 residues in the CDR3. The CDR3 region is CASSLGSPNIQYF. In DNA form, the CDR3 reads TGTGCCAGCAGTTTGGGCTCTCCAAACATTCAGTACTTC.

The V call is TRBV5-4, the J call TRBJ1-1; D possibly corresponds to TRBD1 (6 bases). Trimming pared 7 bases from V and 3 bases from J, leaving 19 bases between. Per germline, CDR1 SGHNT and CDR2 YYREEE (reference sequence). The length of the CDR3 is 15 residues. The CDR3 nucleotides are TGTGCCAGCGGCGATTCCCGGAGGGGGGACACTGAAGCTTTCTTT. Translation: CASGDSRRGDTEAFF.

This clone was seen a few times. The J gene is TRBJ1-1, the V gene TRBV18, with a weak D call TRBD1 (6 bases). From germline, CDR1 is KGHSH and CDR2 LQKENI. Trimming pared 3 bases from V and 5 bases from J, leaving 16 bases between. This CDR3 spans 15 amino acids. CDR3: CASSPPGGLGTEAFF. DNA of the CDR3: TGTGCCAGCTCACCTCCGGGGGGGCTGGGGACTGAAGCTTTCTTT.

This CDR3 reads CASSLSAVTNEKLFF. The CDR3 DNA sequence: TGTGCCAGCAGTTTATCAGCTGTAACTAATGAAAAACTGTTTTTT. The chain combines TRBV27 with TRBJ1-4; D unresolved. Deletions cut 0 bases from V and 1 base from J, with 6 bases between. The CDR3 sequence is 15 residues long. Germline V gene sequence: CDR1 MNHEY, CDR2 SMNVEV (reference sequence).

The chain combines TRBV6-2 or TRBV6-3 with TRBJ2-5, with unresolved D. From germline, CDR1 is MNHEY and CDR2 SVGEGT. Trimming pared 4 bases from V and 4 bases from J, leaving 7 bases between. The CDR3 sequence is 12 residues long. The CDR3 sequence: CASSFGRETQYF. The DNA for the CDR3 is TGTGCCAGCAGTTTCGGACGAGAGACCCAGTACTTC.

This chain connects TRBV4-1 to TRBJ2-7, with TRBD1 matching 9 bases. The V and J ends lost 3 bases and 4 bases, in that order; junction bases with no gene match: 13. This CDR3 is 17 amino acids long. Germline V gene data show CDR1 as MGHRA and CDR2 as YSYEKL. The CDR3 spells CASSHPRQGENLYEQYF. CDR3 sequence (DNA): TGCGCCAGCAGCCACCCACGACAGGGGGAGAATTTATACGAGCAGTACTTC.

This rearrangement joins TRBV6-1 to TRBJ2-3; 14 nucleotides agree with TRBD2. The CDR3 has 15 residues. Germline V gene lookup returns CDR1 MNHNS and CDR2 SASEGT. J lost 4 bases, V lost 4 bases, and 1 base had no gene match. The CDR3, as DNA: TGTGCCAGCAGTGGGACTAGCGGGGGGCCAGATACGCAGTATTTT. As protein: CASSGTSGGPDTQYF.

The chain joins TRBV7-2 to TRBJ2-7; 11 bases map to TRBD1. This CDR3 region has 16 residues. Germline CDR1 SGHTA, CDR2 FQGNSA. V dropped 7 bases and J dropped 3; count of bases not matched to a gene: 11. In DNA, the CDR3 is TGTGCCAGCAACCTACTGGGGGGGACAGGGGGCTACGAGCAGTACTTC. Protein sequence: CASNLLGGTGGYEQYF.

The V call is TRBV5-1, the J call TRBJ2-3; 7 bases match TRBD1. The germline gives CDR1 SGHRS, CDR2 YFSETQ. Losses at the gene ends were 0 bases for V and 2 bases for J; bases not matched to a gene: 3. The CDR3 loop spans 15 amino acids. The CDR3 region is CASSLEGAFTDTQYF. The DNA of the CDR3 is TGCGCCAGCAGCTTGGAGGGGGCCTTCACAGATACGCAGTATTTT.

In this sample, this clone turned up once. The rearrangement uses TRBV7-2 and TRBJ2-2, with 8 bases that match TRBD1. The CDR3 covers 14 residues. Germline CDR1 SGHTA, CDR2 FQGNSA. Trimming cost V 5 bases and J 6 bases; bases outside gene matches: 5. This CDR3 is CASSPDRAAGELFF. The CDR3 coding sequence is TGTGCCAGCAGCCCGGACAGGGCGGCCGGGGAGCTGTTTTTT.

The rearrangement joins TRBV4-1 to TRBJ1-2; D remains ambiguous. There are 17 residues in the CDR3. CDR1 and CDR2 (germline): MGHRA, YSYEKL. V gave up 0 bases and J gave up 4 bases, with 18 bases separating them. CDR3 sequence (DNA): TGCGCCAGCAGCCAAGACCCTATGGGGAATGTTGGCTATGGCTACACCTTC. This sequence encodes CASSQDPMGNVGYGYTF.

V is TRBV7-3 and J is TRBJ1-3; maybe TRBD1 (6 bases). V was pared by 1 base and J by 0 bases, with 22 bases between. Germline V gene lookup returns CDR1 SGHTA and CDR2 FQGTGA. CDR3 length equals 20 residues. Written as DNA, the CDR3 is TGTGCCAGCAGCTTAAATGGGGGCCTCCCCCACAATGTCTCTGGAAACACCATATATTTT. Translation: CASSLNGGLPHNVSGNTIYF.

In its sample, this clone was seen a few times. This chain joins TRBV25-1 and TRBJ2-7; 10 nucleotides line up with TRBD1. The CDR3 is 15 amino acids. V gave up 4 bases and J gave up 3 bases; unmatched junction bases: 6. Per germline, CDR1 MGHDK and CDR2 SYGVNS. The CDR3, as DNA: TGTGCCAGCAGTGCAACGGGACAGGGGAGCTACGAGCAGTACTTC. Its protein product is CASSATGQGSYEQYF.

The gene calls are TRBV6-5 and TRBJ1-6; 8 nucleotides match TRBD1. Germline V gives CDR1 MNHEY, CDR2 SVGAGI. J lost 8 bases, V lost 6 bases, and 6 bases had no gene match. This CDR3 has 14 amino acids. The CDR3, as DNA: TGTGCCAGCAGACCGGGACAGGTTCATTCACCCCTCCACTTT. Protein product: CASRPGQVHSPLHF.

The rearrangement uses TRBV19 and TRBJ1-1, with TRBD1 matching over 9 bases. Germline trimming cut 5 bases from V and 4 bases from J; bases unmatched to any gene: 11. Per the germline V gene, CDR1 is LNHDA and CDR2 is SQIVND (reference sequence). The CDR3 length is 16 residues. CDR3 bases: TGTGCCAGTAGTCTTGGGACAGGGCGATGGAGCACTGAAGCTTTCTTT. Translating gives CASSLGTGRWSTEAFF.